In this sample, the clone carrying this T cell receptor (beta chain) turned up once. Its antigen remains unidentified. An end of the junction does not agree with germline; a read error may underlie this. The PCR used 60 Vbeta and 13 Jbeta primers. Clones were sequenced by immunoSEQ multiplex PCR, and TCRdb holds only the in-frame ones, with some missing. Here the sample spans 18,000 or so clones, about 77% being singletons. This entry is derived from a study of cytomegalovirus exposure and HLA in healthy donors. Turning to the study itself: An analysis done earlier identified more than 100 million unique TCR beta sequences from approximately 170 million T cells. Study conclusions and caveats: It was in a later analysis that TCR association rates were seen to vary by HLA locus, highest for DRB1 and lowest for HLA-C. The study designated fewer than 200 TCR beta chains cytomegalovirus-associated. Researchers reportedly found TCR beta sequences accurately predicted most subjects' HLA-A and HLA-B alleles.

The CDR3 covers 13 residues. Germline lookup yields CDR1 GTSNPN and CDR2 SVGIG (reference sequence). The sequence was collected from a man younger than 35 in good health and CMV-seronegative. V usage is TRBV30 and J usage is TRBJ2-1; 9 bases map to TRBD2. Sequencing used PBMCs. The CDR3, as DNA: TGTGCCTGGAGTGTACGAGGAGCGGGGGGACGACTCTTC. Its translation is CAWSVRGAGGRLF. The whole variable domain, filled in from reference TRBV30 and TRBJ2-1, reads SQTIHQWPATLVQPVGSPLSLECTVEGTSNPNLYWYRQAAGRGLQLLFYSVGIGQISSEVPQNLSASRPQDRQFILSSKKLLLSDSGFYLCAWSVRGAGGRLFGPGTRLTVL.